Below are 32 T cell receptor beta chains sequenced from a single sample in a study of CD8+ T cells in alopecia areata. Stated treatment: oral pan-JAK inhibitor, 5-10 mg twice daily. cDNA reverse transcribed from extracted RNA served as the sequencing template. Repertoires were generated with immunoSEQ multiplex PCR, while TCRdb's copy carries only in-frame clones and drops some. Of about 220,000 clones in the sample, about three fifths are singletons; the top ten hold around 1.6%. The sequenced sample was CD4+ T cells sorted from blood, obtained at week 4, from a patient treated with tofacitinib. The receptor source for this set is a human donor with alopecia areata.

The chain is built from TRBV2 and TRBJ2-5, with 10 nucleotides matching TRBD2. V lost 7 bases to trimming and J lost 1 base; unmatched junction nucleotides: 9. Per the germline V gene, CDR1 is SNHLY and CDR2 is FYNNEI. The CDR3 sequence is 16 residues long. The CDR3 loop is CASKSSGGLIQETQYF. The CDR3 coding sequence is TGTGCCAGCAAGTCTAGCGGGGGCCTTATCCAAGAGACCCAGTACTTC.

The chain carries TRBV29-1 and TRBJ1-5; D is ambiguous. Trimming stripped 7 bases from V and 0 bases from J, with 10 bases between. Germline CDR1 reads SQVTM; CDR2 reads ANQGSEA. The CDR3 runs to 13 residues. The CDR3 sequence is CSARAHSNQPQHF. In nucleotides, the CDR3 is TGCAGCGCAAGGGCCCATAGCAATCAGCCCCAGCATTTT.

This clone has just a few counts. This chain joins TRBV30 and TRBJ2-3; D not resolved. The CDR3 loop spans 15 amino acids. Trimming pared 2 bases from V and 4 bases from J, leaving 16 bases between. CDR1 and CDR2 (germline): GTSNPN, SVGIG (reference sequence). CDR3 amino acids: CAWSLFGSGSDTQYF. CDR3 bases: TGTGCCTGGAGTCTCTTTGGGTCGGGCTCAGATACGCAGTATTTT.

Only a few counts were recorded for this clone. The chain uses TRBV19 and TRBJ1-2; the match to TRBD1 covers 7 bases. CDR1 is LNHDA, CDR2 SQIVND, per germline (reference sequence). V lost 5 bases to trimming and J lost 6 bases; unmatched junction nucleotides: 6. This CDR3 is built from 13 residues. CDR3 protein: CASSPPGQHGYTF. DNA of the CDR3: TGTGCCAGTAGTCCACCGGGACAGCATGGCTACACCTTC.

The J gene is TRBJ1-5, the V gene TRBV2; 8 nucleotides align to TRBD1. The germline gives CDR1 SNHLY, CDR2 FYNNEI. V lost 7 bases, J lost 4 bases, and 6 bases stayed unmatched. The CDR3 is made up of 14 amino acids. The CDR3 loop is CASNVGQGNQPQHF. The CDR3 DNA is TGTGCCAGCAACGTAGGACAGGGTAATCAGCCCCAGCATTTT.

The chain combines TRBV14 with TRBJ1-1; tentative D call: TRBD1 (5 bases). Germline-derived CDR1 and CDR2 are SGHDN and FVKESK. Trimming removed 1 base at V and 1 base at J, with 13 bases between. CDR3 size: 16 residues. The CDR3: CASSQALGLPNTEAFF. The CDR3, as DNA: TGTGCCAGCAGCCAAGCATTGGGACTCCCGAACACTGAAGCTTTCTTT. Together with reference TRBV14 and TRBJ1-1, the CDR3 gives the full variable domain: EAGVTQFPSHSVIEKGQTVTLRCDPISGHDNLYWYRRVMGKEIKFLLHFVKESKQDESGMPNNRFLAERTGGTYSTLKVQPAELEDSGVYFCASSQALGLPNTEAFFGQGTRLTVV.

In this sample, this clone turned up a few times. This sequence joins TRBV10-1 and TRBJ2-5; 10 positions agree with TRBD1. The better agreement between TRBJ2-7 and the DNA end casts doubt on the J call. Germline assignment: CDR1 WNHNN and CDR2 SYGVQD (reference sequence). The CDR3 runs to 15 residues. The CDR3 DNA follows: TGCGCCAGCAGCTCGGGACAGGGGAGGACCTACGAGCAGTACTTC. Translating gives CASSSGQGRTYEQYF.

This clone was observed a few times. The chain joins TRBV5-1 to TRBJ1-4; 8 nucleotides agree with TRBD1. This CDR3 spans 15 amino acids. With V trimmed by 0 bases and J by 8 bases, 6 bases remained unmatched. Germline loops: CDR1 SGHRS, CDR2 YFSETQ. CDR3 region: CASSLEGQGWEKLFF. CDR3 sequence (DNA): TGCGCCAGCAGCTTGGAAGGACAGGGCTGGGAAAAACTGTTTTTT. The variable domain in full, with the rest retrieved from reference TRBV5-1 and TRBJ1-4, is KAGVTQTPRYLIKTRGQQVTLSCSPISGHRSVSWYQQTPGQGLQFLFEYFSETQRNKGNFPGRFSGRQFSNSRSEMNVSTLELGDSALYLCASSLEGQGWEKLFFGSGTQLSVL.

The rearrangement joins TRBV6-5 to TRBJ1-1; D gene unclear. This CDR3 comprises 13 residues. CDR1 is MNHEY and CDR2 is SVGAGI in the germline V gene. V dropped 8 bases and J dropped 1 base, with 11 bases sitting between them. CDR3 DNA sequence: TGTGCCAGCTCATCGTGGAGGAACACTGAAGCTTTCTTT. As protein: CASSSWRNTEAFF.

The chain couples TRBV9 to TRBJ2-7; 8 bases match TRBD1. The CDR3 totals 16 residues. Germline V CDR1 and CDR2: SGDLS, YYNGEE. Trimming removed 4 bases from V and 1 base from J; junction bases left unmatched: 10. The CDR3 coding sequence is TGTGCCAGCAGCACAGGGGGGCTGGACCCGTCCTACGAGCAGTACTTC. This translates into CASSTGGLDPSYEQYF.

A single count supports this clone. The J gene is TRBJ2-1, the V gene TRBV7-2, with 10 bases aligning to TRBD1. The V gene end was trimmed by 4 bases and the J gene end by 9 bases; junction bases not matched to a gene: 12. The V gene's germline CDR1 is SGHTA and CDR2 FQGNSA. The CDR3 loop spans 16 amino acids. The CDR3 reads CASSSRDRGFGGEQFF. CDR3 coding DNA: TGTGCCAGCAGCTCGAGGGACAGGGGCTTTGGAGGTGAGCAGTTCTTC.

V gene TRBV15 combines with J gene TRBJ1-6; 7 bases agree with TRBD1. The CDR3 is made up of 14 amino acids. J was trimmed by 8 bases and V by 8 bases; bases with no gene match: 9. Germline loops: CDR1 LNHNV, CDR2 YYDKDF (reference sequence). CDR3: CATRRGQLDSPLHF. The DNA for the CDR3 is TGTGCCACCCGGCGGGGACAGCTGGATTCACCCCTCCACTTT.

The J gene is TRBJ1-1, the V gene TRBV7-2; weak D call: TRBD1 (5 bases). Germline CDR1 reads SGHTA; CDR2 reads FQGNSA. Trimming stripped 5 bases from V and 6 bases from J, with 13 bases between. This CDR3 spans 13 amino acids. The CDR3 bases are TGTGCCAGCAGCATGGGGACGGCCGCTGAAGCTTTCTTT. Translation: CASSMGTAAEAFF. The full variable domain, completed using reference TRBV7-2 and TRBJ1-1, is GAGVSQSPSNKVTEKGKDVELRCDPISGHTALYWYRQSLGQGLEFLIYFQGNSAPDKSGLPSDRFSAERTGGSVSTLTIQRTQQEDSAVYLCASSMGTAAEAFFGQGTRLTVV.

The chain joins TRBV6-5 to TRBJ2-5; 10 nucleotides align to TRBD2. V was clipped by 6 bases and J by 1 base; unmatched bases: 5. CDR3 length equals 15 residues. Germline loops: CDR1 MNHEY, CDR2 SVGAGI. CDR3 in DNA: TGTGCCAGCAGAACTAGCGGGGCCCTCCAAGAGACCCAGTACTTC. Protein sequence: CASRTSGALQETQYF.

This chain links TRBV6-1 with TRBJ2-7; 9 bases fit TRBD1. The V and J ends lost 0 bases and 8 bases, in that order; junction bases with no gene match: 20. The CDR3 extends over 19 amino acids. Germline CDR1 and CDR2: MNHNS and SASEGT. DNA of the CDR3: TGTGCCAGCAGTGAAGCTTGGGGACAGGGAGCCGCCCCGCGGCACCAGCAGTACTTC. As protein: CASSEAWGQGAAPRHQQYF.

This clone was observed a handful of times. The CDR3 DNA is TGTGCCATCACGGCGGGGACCTCCTCCTACGAGCAGTACTTC. Amino acid sequence: CAITAGTSSYEQYF. The gene calls are TRBV10-3 and TRBJ2-7; the D gene is possibly TRBD2 (6 bases). The germline CDR1 and CDR2 sequences are ENHRY and SYGVKD. The CDR3 covers 14 residues. V was shortened by 7 bases and J by 0 bases, with 13 bases between the two germline ends.

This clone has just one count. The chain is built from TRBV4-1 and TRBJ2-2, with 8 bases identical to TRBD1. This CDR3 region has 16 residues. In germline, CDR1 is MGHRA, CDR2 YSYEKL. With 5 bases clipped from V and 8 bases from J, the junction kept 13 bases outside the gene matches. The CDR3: CASSSTRDRSSGELFF. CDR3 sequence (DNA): TGCGCCAGCAGCTCGACCCGGGACAGGAGTTCGGGGGAGCTGTTTTTT.

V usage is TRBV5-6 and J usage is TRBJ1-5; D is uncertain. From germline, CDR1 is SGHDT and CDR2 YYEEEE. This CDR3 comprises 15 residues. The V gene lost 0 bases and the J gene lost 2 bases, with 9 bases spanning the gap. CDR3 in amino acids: CASSLGGNRNQPQHF. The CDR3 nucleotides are TGTGCCAGCAGCTTGGGAGGGAACCGCAATCAGCCCCAGCATTTT.

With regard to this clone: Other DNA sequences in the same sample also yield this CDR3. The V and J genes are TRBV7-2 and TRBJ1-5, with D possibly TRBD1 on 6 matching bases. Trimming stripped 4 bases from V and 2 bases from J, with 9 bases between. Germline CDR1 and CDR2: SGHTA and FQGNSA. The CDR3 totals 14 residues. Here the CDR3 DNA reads TGTGCCAGCAGCTCCCGACAGGGCAATCAGCCCCAGCATTTT. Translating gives CASSSRQGNQPQHF.

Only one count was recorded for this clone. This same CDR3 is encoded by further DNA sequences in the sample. For the CDR3, the DNA is TGTGCCTGGAGTGTCGGGCCCTACGAGCAGTACTTC. Translated, it gives CAWSVGPYEQYF. The chain is built from TRBV30 and TRBJ2-7; D ambiguous. Germline values: CDR1 GTSNPN, CDR2 SVGIG (reference sequence). The V end was cut by 0 bases, the J end by 2 bases, with 5 bases between. The CDR3 is 12 residues long.

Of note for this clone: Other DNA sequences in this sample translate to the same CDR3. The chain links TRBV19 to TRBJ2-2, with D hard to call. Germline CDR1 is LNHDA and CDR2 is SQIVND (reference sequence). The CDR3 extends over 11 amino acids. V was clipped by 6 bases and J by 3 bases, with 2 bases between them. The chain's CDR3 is CASRDTGELFF. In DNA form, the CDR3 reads TGTGCCAGTAGAGACACCGGGGAGCTGTTTTTT.

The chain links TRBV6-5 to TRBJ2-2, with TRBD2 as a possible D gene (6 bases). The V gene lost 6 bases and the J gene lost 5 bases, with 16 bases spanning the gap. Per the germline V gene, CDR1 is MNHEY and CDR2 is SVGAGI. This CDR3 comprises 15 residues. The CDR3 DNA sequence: TGTGCCAGCAGCGTCGGGGAGGCGGGGACCGGGGAGCTGTTTTTT. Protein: CASSVGEAGTGELFF.

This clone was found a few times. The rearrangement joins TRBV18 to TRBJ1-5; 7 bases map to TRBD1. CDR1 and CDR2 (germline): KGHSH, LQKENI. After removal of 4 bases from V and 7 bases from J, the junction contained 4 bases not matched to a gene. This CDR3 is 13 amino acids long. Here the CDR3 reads CASSHDRDQPQHF. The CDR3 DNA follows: TGTGCCAGCTCACATGACAGGGACCAGCCCCAGCATTTT.

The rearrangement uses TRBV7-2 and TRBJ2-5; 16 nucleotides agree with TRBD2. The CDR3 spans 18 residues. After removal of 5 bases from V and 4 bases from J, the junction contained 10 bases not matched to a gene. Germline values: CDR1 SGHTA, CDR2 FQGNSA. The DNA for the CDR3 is TGTGCCAGCAGCCCCCGACCGGGACTAGCGGGGGGGCGAGAGACCCAGTACTTC. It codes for CASSPRPGLAGGRETQYF.

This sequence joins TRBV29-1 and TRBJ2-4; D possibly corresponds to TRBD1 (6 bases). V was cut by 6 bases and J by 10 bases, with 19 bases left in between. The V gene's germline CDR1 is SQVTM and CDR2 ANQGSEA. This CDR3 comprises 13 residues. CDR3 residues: CSVIPKGQLIQYF. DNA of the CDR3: TGCAGCGTGATACCAAAAGGACAGCTTATTCAGTACTTC. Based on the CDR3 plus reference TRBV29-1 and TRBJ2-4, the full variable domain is SAVISQKPSRDICQRGTSLTIQCQVDSQVTMMFWYRQQPGQSLTLIATANQGSEATYESGFVIDKFPISRPNLTFSTLTVSNMSPEDSSIYLCSVIPKGQLIQYFGAGTRLSVL.

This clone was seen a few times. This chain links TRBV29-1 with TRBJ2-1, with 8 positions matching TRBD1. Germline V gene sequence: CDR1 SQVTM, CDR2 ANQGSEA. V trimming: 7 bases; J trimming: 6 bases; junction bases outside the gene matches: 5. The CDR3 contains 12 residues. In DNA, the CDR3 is TGCAGCGCGGACAGGGTGACCAATGAGCAGTTCTTC. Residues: CSADRVTNEQFF.

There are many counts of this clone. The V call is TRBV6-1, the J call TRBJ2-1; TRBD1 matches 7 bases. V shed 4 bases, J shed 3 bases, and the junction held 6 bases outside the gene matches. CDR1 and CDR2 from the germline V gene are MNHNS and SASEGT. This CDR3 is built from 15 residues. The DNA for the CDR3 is TGTGCCAGCAGTGCCCGGGGACAGCTCTACAATGAGCAGTTCTTC. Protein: CASSARGQLYNEQFF.

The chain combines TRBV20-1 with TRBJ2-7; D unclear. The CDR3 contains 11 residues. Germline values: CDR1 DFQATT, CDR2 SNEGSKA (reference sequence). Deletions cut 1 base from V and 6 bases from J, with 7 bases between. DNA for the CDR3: TGCAGTGCTAGAGGGCACCTCGAGCAGTACTTC. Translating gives CSARGHLEQYF.

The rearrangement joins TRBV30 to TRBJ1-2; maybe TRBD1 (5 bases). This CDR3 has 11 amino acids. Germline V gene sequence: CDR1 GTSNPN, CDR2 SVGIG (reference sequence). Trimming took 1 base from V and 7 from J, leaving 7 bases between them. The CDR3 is CAWSAGGGYTF. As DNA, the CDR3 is TGTGCCTGGAGTGCCGGGGGTGGCTACACCTTC.

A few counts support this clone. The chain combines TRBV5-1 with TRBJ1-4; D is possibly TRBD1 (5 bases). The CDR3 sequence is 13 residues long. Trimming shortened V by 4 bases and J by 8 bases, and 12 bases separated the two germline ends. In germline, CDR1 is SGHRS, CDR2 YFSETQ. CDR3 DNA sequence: TGCGCCAGCAGCACGGGACTTGACGAAAAACTGTTTTTT. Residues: CASSTGLDEKLFF.

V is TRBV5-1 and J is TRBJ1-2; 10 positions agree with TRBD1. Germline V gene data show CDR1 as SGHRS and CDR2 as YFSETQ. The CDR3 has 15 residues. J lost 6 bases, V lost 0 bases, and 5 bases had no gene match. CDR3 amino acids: CASSLAGGQGDGYTF. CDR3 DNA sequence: TGCGCCAGCAGCTTGGCGGGTGGACAGGGGGATGGCTACACCTTC.

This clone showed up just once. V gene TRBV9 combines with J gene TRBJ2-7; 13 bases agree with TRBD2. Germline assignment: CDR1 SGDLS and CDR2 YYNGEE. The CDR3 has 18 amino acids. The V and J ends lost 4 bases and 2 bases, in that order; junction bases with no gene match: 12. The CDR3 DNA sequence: TGTGCCAGCAGCCCCCGGGGTTCGGGACTAGCGGGGACCTACGAGCAGTACTTC. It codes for CASSPRGSGLAGTYEQYF.